This T cell receptor beta chain was recovered during a study of PD-1 blockade in classical Hodgkin lymphoma. Turning to the study itself: Patients were infused with nivolumab 3 mg/kg every 2 weeks.

From germline, CDR1 is MNHNS and CDR2 SASEGT. Trimming removed 4 bases from V and 0 bases from J, with 13 bases in between. The CDR3 totals 15 residues. A remark on this clone: What it binds is unknown.

Findings and caveats of the study: At baseline, newly diagnosed patients reportedly showed less TCR diversity than healthy donors. Those starting nivolumab under 1 year post-ASCT were excluded.

Regarding time point: cycle 4 day 1 (C4D1), after six to seven weeks of nivolumab. With no exception, relapse followed autologous stem cell transplantation in all patients, and brentuximab vedotin exposure varied. Best response was recorded as complete response, partial response or progressive disease. Profiled with immunoSEQ multiplex PCR; TCRdb holds only in-frame clones, not every one. The profile shows tens of thousands of clones, approximately 72% of them singletons. The sequence came from a human donor with classical Hodgkin lymphoma. The rearrangement links TRBV6-1 to TRBJ2-7; D perhaps matches TRBD2 (5 bases). The sequenced sample was peripheral blood mononuclear cells (PBMCs), obtained before the fourth cycle of nivolumab. The CDR3 DNA reads as TGTGCCAGCAGTGTTCTAGCCGAGGCCTCCTACGAGCAGTACTTC. This codes for CASSVLAEASYEQYF.